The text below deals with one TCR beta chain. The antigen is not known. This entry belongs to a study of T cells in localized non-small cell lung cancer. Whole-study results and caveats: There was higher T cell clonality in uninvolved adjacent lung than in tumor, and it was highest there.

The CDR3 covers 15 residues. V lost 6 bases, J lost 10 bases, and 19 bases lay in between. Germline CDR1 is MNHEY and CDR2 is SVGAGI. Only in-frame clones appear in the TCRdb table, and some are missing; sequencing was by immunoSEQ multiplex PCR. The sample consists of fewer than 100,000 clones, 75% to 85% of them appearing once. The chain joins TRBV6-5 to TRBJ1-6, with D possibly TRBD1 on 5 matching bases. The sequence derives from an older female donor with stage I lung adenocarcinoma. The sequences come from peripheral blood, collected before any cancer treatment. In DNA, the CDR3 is TGTGCCAGCAGACTTTACGGCGGAGGGGAGTCACCCCTCCACTTT. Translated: CASRLYGGGESPLHF.